This passage covers 15 T cell receptor beta chains from one sample sequenced in a study of CD8 T cells in ankylosing spondylitis. Each CDR3 protein gets one entry after TCRdb re-called the 5' RACE reads with MiXCR. The data hold 250,000 or so distinct CDR3 sequences, with more than 20% observed a single time. Specimen: blood, either unsorted or a sorted T cell fraction (not recorded which). Receptor source: a male donor with ankylosing spondylitis or in good health (not recorded which).

There are many counts of this clonotype. The rearrangement uses TRBV20-1 and TRBJ2-3; D gene unclear. The CDR3 spans 13 residues. Germline loops: CDR1 DFQATT, CDR2 SNEGSKA (reference sequence). Trimming removed 6 bases at V and 4 bases at J, with 14 bases between. CDR3 loop: CSADTVRSDTQYF. The DNA of the CDR3 is TGCAGTGCCGACACAGTACGCTCAGATACGCAGTATTTT.

This clonotype turned up a few times. The chain couples TRBV6-4 to TRBJ2-1; no clear D gene. This CDR3 has 13 amino acids. Trimming shortened V by 6 bases and J by 6 bases, and 12 bases separated the two germline ends. Germline V CDR1 and CDR2: MRHNA, SNTAGT. CDR3 in DNA: TGTGCCAGCAGCGTCGACCGATCCAATGAGCAGTTCTTC. Translated, it gives CASSVDRSNEQFF.

This clonotype was counted ten times or more. The chain carries TRBV20-1 and TRBJ2-1, with a possible D match to TRBD1 (6 bases). The germline gives CDR1 DFQATT, CDR2 SNEGSKA (reference sequence). V gave up 6 bases and J gave up 9 bases, with 21 bases separating them. The length of the CDR3 is 14 residues. Here the CDR3 reads CSARTGMADIEQFF. The CDR3 nucleotides read TGCAGTGCCCGAACAGGGATGGCGGACATTGAGCAGTTCTTC.

This clonotype was recorded a few times. This chain links TRBV29-1 with TRBJ1-2; D uncertain. The CDR3 is made up of 11 amino acids. Trimming stripped 7 bases from V and 4 bases from J, with 10 bases between. Germline values: CDR1 SQVTM, CDR2 ANQGSEA. The DNA of the CDR3 is TGCAGCGAAGAGAGCCCCTATGGCTACACCTTC. This sequence encodes CSEESPYGYTF.

This clonotype has just a few counts. Since no conserved phenylalanine or tryptophan closes the CDR3, a read error is the likely cause. This chain links TRBV6-1 with TRBJ1-1, with TRBD1 identical over 8 bases. CDR3 length: 16 amino acids. CDR1 and CDR2 (germline): MNHNS, SASEGT. The J segment lost 0 bases and the V segment lost 7 bases, leaving 10 bases of the junction unmatched. CDR3 in amino acids: CASTLTGGGMNTEAFL. CDR3 DNA sequence: TGTGCCAGCACCCTCACAGGGGGGGGAATGAACACTGAAGCTTTCCTT.

The chain is built from TRBV6-5 and TRBJ2-3; maybe TRBD1 (5 bases). CDR3 length: 15 residues. Germline loops: CDR1 MNHEY, CDR2 SVGAGI. The V end was cut by 4 bases, the J end by 4 bases, with 15 bases between. This CDR3 is CASSSLLRGSDTQYF. DNA of the CDR3: TGTGCCAGCAGTTCCCTTCTTAGGGGCTCAGATACGCAGTATTTT.

This clonotype appeared many times. The V call is TRBV10-3, the J call TRBJ2-7, with 7 bases identical to TRBD1. Per the germline V gene, CDR1 is ENHRY and CDR2 is SYGVKD. The CDR3 sequence is 13 residues long. The J segment lost 5 bases and the V segment lost 6 bases, leaving 7 bases of the junction unmatched. This CDR3 reads CAIRKQGINEQYF. The CDR3 region has the DNA TGTGCCATCAGGAAACAGGGGATCAACGAGCAGTACTTC.

The chain's CDR3 is CASSYSWRGGRYNEQFF. The CDR3 nucleotides are TGTGCCAGCAGCTACTCTTGGCGGGGGGGCCGTTACAATGAGCAGTTCTTC. The J gene is TRBJ2-1, the V gene TRBV5-6; TRBD2 aligns across 9 bases. Germline CDR1 and CDR2: SGHDT and YYEEEE. This CDR3 has 17 residues. The V segment lost 3 bases and the J segment 4 bases; nucleotides outside the gene matches: 11.

There are a few counts of this clonotype. The chain has TRBV20-1 and TRBJ2-3, with D tentatively TRBD2 (5 bases). CDR1 and CDR2 from the germline V gene are DFQATT and SNEGSKA (reference sequence). CDR3 size: 16 residues. V lost 5 bases and J 2 bases, leaving 20 bases between the germline ends. The CDR3 sequence is CSAPGIPGRPTDTQYF. DNA of the CDR3: TGCAGTGCTCCTGGAATTCCGGGAAGACCCACAGATACGCAGTATTTT.

There are many counts of this clonotype. This chain uses TRBV24-1 with TRBJ1-5; unclear D gene. This CDR3 has 14 residues. The ends were cut back, 4 bases at V and 4 bases at J, with 10 bases in the middle. Germline CDR1 reads KGHDR; CDR2 reads SFDVKD. The CDR3 is CATSDSDGNQPQHF. The CDR3, as DNA: TGTGCCACCAGTGACTCGGACGGAAATCAGCCCCAGCATTTT.

This clonotype has only a few counts. The chain couples TRBV20-1 to TRBJ2-5, with a weak D call TRBD2 (6 bases). Trimming pared 0 bases from V and 2 bases from J, leaving 13 bases between. The CDR3 has 15 amino acids. CDR1 and CDR2 from the germline V gene are DFQATT and SNEGSKA (reference sequence). CDR3 DNA sequence: TGCAGTGCTAGAGATACCCGGGACTTACAAGAGACCCAGTACTTC. Its protein product is CSARDTRDLQETQYF.

This sequence joins TRBV5-1 and TRBJ1-2, with 7 bases identical to TRBD1. The CDR3 runs to 13 residues. V shed 4 bases, J shed 4 bases, and the junction held 4 bases outside the gene matches. Germline values: CDR1 SGHRS, CDR2 YFSETQ. In DNA form, the CDR3 reads TGCGCCAGCAGCACCGACAGGGTCTATGGCTACACCTTC. Translation gives CASSTDRVYGYTF.

The V and J genes are TRBV12-3 or TRBV12-4 and TRBJ2-7; tentatively, D is TRBD2 (5 bases). The V gene lost 6 bases and the J gene lost 0 bases, with 15 bases spanning the gap. This CDR3 is 15 amino acids long. CDR3 nucleotide sequence: TGTGCCAGCAGAAGGGAGAGGCTGAGCTCCTACGAGCAGTACTTC. Protein: CASRRERLSSYEQYF.

V and J are TRBV29-1 and TRBJ2-5, with 7 positions matching TRBD2. The CDR3 length is 13 residues. From germline, CDR1 is SQVTM and CDR2 ANQGSEA. V shed 7 bases and J 1 base; nucleotides not matched to a gene: 6. CDR3 protein: CSGGGVIQETQYF. Here the CDR3 DNA reads TGCAGCGGGGGGGGGGTTATCCAAGAGACCCAGTACTTC.

Ten or more counts support this clonotype. CDR3 amino acids: CSVENSKNTGELFF. The CDR3 nucleotides read TGCAGCGTTGAAAACAGTAAGAACACCGGGGAGCTGTTTTTT. The genes are TRBV29-1 and TRBJ2-2, with D unclear. The length of the CDR3 is 14 residues. The germline gives CDR1 SQVTM, CDR2 ANQGSEA. V was pared by 2 bases and J by 1 base, with 8 bases between.